These 19 T cell receptor beta chains originate from one sample sequenced in a study of T cells in Graves' hyperthyroidism and ophthalmopathy. Regions amplified from RNA transcripts were the TCR beta CDR3 regions. Using the HTBI primer set, a first-round RT-PCR was run on the TCR CDR3. Via MiXCR, TCRdb re-called the multiplex PCR reads, giving one row per CDR3 protein. The profile covers about 610,000 distinct CDR3 sequences, with roughly 14% appearing a single time and approximately 4.2% taken by the ten largest. Material: blood. Receptor source: a woman aged 35 to 49 with Graves' ophthalmopathy.

About this clonotype itself: A single base separates this from a much larger clone, so it may be a read error. The V call is TRBV11-2, the J call TRBJ1-2; 7 bases agree with TRBD1. Germline V lookup: CDR1 SGHAT, CDR2 FQNNGV. CDR3 length: 15 residues. The CDR3 bases are TGTGCCAGCAGATTAGAACAGGGGAGAGGGTATGGCTACACCTTC. It translates to CASRLEQGRGYGYTF.

This clonotype was detected only a few times. One end of the junction does not line up with germline, which may come from a read error. The chain has TRBV6-2 or TRBV6-3 and TRBJ2-7; D is ambiguous. The CDR3 consists of 14 residues. CDR1 MNHEY and CDR2 SVGEGT come from the germline V gene. The CDR3 DNA sequence: TGTGCCAGCAGTTACTCGATACAATCCTACGGGCAGTACTTC. This encodes CASSYSIQSYGQYF.

In this sample, this clonotype turned up many times. The chain couples TRBV11-1 to TRBJ2-4, with a tentative D call TRBD2 (7 bases). This CDR3 comprises 20 residues. V lost 6 bases to trimming and J lost 0 bases, with 27 bases between them. From germline, CDR1 is SGHAT and CDR2 FQDESV (reference sequence). CDR3 coding DNA: TGTGCCAGCAGTCCCCTCGGGAGGACAGTAAACCCCCTAGCCAAAAACATTCAGTACTTC. Its protein is CASSPLGRTVNPLAKNIQYF.

There are many counts of this clonotype. This chain connects TRBV6-2 or TRBV6-3 to TRBJ2-7, with D perhaps given as TRBD1 or TRBD2 (6 bases each). Germline V CDR1 and CDR2: MNHEY, SVGEGT. V was clipped by 8 bases and J by 5 bases, with 25 bases between them. CDR3 size: 16 residues. This chain's CDR3 is CASPDLLRVGGHEQYF. CDR3 bases: TGTGCCAGCCCCGACCTGTTGAGGGTCGGGGGCCACGAGCAGTACTTC.

At least ten counts were recorded for this clonotype. This chain uses TRBV6-5 with TRBJ2-1, with 7 bases fitting TRBD2. CDR3 size: 14 residues. Germline V lookup: CDR1 MNHEY, CDR2 SVGAGI. V shed 2 bases, J shed 5 bases, and the junction held 3 bases outside the gene matches. The CDR3 DNA sequence: TGTGCCAGCAGTTACGCTAGCGGAAACAATGAGCAGTTCTTC. It encodes CASSYASGNNEQFF.

The chain carries TRBV5-1 and TRBJ1-5; possibly TRBD1 for D (5 bases). The CDR3 spans 15 residues. The germline V gene encodes CDR1 SGHRS and CDR2 YFSETQ. V was shortened by 4 bases and J by 3 bases, with 14 bases between the two germline ends. The CDR3 nucleotides are TGCGCCAGCAGCCCCTCGGGGGGGAACAATCAGCCCCAGCATTTT. It is translated as CASSPSGGNNQPQHF.

The rearrangement uses TRBV2 and TRBJ1-2, with 7 bases matching TRBD1. Germline V gene sequence: CDR1 SNHLY, CDR2 FYNNEI. V dropped 6 bases and J dropped 2; count of bases not matched to a gene: 12. The CDR3 runs 16 residues. In DNA, the CDR3 is TGTGCCAGCAGAGGAGCCCTGACAGGGCCCAACTATGGCTACACCTTC. Its protein product is CASRGALTGPNYGYTF.

Points on this clonotype: The DNA is left out, because the CDR3 cannot be placed on it with certainty; the CDR3 is given as TCRdb lists it. The chain combines TRBV13 with TRBJ1-1; no check of the table's D call, TRBD1, against the DNA was made. With termini counted, the CDR3 has 20 amino acids. Germline V gene lookup returns CDR1 PRHDT and CDR2 FYEKMQ (reference sequence). CDR3 in amino acids: CASSRYYEQYFGPLQGEAFF.

At least ten counts were recorded for this clonotype. This rearrangement joins TRBV6-5 to TRBJ2-5; D is ambiguous. The germline V and J ends were trimmed by 2 bases and 4 bases, with 11 bases remaining between them. Germline lookup yields CDR1 MNHEY and CDR2 SVGAGI. The CDR3 extends over 14 amino acids. The DNA of the CDR3 is TGTGCCAGCAGTTACCTTGTGGTTGGAGAGACCCAGTACTTC. Translating gives CASSYLVVGETQYF.

Many counts were recorded for this clonotype. This chain connects TRBV6-5 to TRBJ2-5; 9 bases match TRBD2. CDR1 MNHEY and CDR2 SVGAGI come from the germline V gene. Germline trimming cut 6 bases from V and 3 bases from J; bases unmatched to any gene: 5. This CDR3 contains 14 residues. The CDR3: CASRPGLAEETQYF. As DNA, the CDR3 is TGTGCCAGCAGACCGGGACTAGCAGAAGAGACCCAGTACTTC.

The V and J genes are TRBV28 and TRBJ1-3; D not certain. Trimming cost V 6 bases and J 0 bases, with 12 bases left between them. Germline V lookup: CDR1 MDHEN, CDR2 SYDVKM. The CDR3 spans 15 residues. In nucleotides, the CDR3 is TGTGCCAGCAGCACCGGGCTCGTCTCTGGAAACACCATATATTTT. Its protein is CASSTGLVSGNTIYF.

The chain recombines TRBV14 with TRBJ1-3, with 8 bases aligning to TRBD1. This CDR3 spans 19 amino acids. Trimming removed 4 bases from V and 0 bases from J; junction bases left unmatched: 14. Germline V gene lookup returns CDR1 SGHDN and CDR2 FVKESK. The CDR3 protein is CASSRHRDRTSFSGNTIYF. The CDR3 DNA reads TGTGCCAGCAGCCGCCACCGGGACAGGACCTCGTTCTCTGGAAACACCATATATTTT.

This clonotype has ten or more counts. The chain employs TRBV6-5 and TRBJ2-7, with TRBD2 identical over 13 bases. Germline V gene data show CDR1 as MNHEY and CDR2 as SVGAGI. This CDR3 is built from 15 residues. With V trimmed by 7 bases and J by 0 bases, 3 bases remained unmatched. The CDR3 DNA reads TGTGCCAGCACCCGGACTAGCGGGAGCTCCTACGAGCAGTACTTC. The encoded protein is CASTRTSGSSYEQYF.

This clonotype was picked up many times. The chain is built from TRBV5-1 and TRBJ1-1; D is possibly TRBD1 (5 bases). The CDR3 loop spans 12 amino acids. V gave up 4 bases and J gave up 10 bases, with 14 bases separating them. CDR1 and CDR2 from the germline V gene are SGHRS and YFSETQ. CDR3 coding DNA: TGCGCCAGCAGCCGCGGGGACGGAGGAGCTTTCTTT. It encodes CASSRGDGGAFF.

This clonotype was observed at least ten times. For the CDR3, the DNA is TGTGCCAGCTCACCAAGATCCGCGACACGGGGCCATGGCTACACCTTC. This codes for CASSPRSATRGHGYTF. The J gene is TRBJ1-2, the V gene TRBV18, with D possibly being TRBD1 (5 bases). The ends were cut back, 2 bases at V and 6 bases at J, with 19 bases in the middle. The length of the CDR3 is 16 residues. Germline CDR1 reads KGHSH; CDR2 reads LQKENI.

This clonotype has a count of ten or more. This chain connects TRBV7-2 to TRBJ2-7; D is uncertain. CDR1 and CDR2 from the germline V gene are SGHTA and FQGNSA. Trimming stripped 4 bases from V and 2 bases from J, with 9 bases between. The length of the CDR3 is 13 residues. In nucleotides, the CDR3 is TGTGCCAGCAGCTCCGGACGGGCCTACGAGCAGTACTTC. This codes for CASSSGRAYEQYF.

This clonotype was picked up many times. The gene calls are TRBV6-5 and TRBJ1-2, with D maybe TRBD1 (6 bases). V was trimmed by 9 bases and J by 0 bases, leaving 11 bases between them. CDR3 length: 13 residues. CDR1 and CDR2 (germline): MNHEY, SVGAGI. The CDR3 coding sequence is TGTGCCAGTCTTGGGGACACTAACTATGGCTACACCTTC. It encodes CASLGDTNYGYTF.

CDR3 in DNA: TGCGCCAGCAGCTATCAGGGTCCGGGTGAAGCTTTCTTT. Its translation: CASSYQGPGEAFF. The chain is built from TRBV5-1 and TRBJ1-1; a weak D match, TRBD1 (5 bases). Germline V gene lookup returns CDR1 SGHRS and CDR2 YFSETQ. V dropped 3 bases and J dropped 7 bases, with 13 bases sitting between them. The CDR3 consists of 13 residues.

This clonotype was observed many times. The V and J genes are TRBV2 and TRBJ1-1, with D perhaps TRBD1 (5 bases). CDR3 length: 12 amino acids. V dropped 6 bases and J dropped 11 bases, with 16 bases sitting between them. Germline V gene lookup returns CDR1 SNHLY and CDR2 FYNNEI. The CDR3 nucleotides read TGTGCCAGCAGACTTCTAGGGACGACGGCTTTCTTT. Translating gives CASRLLGTTAFF.